This T cell receptor (beta chain) emerged from a study of spatial heterogeneity in lung cancer. TCRdb passed the 5' RACE reads through MiXCR, listing each CDR3 protein once. The sample carries tens of thousands of distinct CDR3 sequences, approximately 20% recorded once. As to time point: sample taken at primary tumor resection. In each case, whole RNA from tumor, nontumor lung or frozen PBMC was sequenced unsorted. The source was PBMCs, collected at surgery. The clonotype comes from a male donor with early-stage non-small cell lung cancer.

CDR3 residues: CSVGHSSSGNTIYF. CDR3 sequence (DNA): TGCAGCGTTGGACATTCAAGCTCTGGAAACACCATATATTTT. The chain has TRBV29-1 and TRBJ1-3; D unclear. This CDR3 spans 14 amino acids. CDR1 SQVTM and CDR2 ANQGSEA come from the germline V gene. Between the trimmed V and J ends, which lost 4 bases and 0 bases, there was a span of 10 bases.